Following are 30 T cell receptor beta chains from one sample sequenced in a study of beta chain features in type 1 diabetes. Isolated RNA was reverse transcribed in full, so expressed TCRB transcripts were sequenced. The table came from immunoSEQ multiplex PCR; TCRdb's copy has only in-frame clones and leaves some out. The sample includes 200,000 to 250,000 clones, under 13% seen only once; the top ten take approximately 1.3%. The specimen sequenced was central memory CD4+ T cells from blood. The source is a young man in good health.

This clone was seen more than once but under ten times. The V gene is TRBV25-1, the J gene TRBJ2-1, with a weak D call TRBD2 (6 bases). The CDR3 has 13 residues. Trimming stripped 6 bases from V and 7 bases from J, with 13 bases between. In germline, CDR1 is MGHDK, CDR2 SYGVNS. The CDR3 spells CASSGTRLNEQFF. The CDR3 nucleotides are TGTGCCAGCAGCGGGACTCGTTTAAATGAGCAGTTCTTC.

This clone was seen more than once but under ten times. This chain joins TRBV7-3 and TRBJ1-1, with unresolved D. The CDR3 covers 15 residues. V was pared by 1 base and J by 4 bases, with 13 bases between. The germline CDR1 and CDR2 sequences are SGHTA and FQGTGA. The CDR3 loop reads CASSLRAGMGTEAFF. The CDR3, as DNA: TGTGCCAGCAGCTTAAGGGCGGGAATGGGCACTGAAGCTTTCTTT.

CDR3 in amino acids: CASSPRVAGGSDEQFF. CDR3 coding DNA: TGTGCCAGCAGCCCACGGGTAGCGGGAGGGTCCGATGAGCAGTTCTTC. This chain joins TRBV9 and TRBJ2-1; 11 nucleotides line up with TRBD2. The CDR3 has 16 amino acids. V was clipped by 4 bases and J by 8 bases; unmatched bases: 11. Per germline, CDR1 SGDLS and CDR2 YYNGEE.

The chain joins TRBV11-2 to TRBJ1-4; no clear D gene. Looked up from germline, CDR1 is SGHAT and CDR2 is FQNNGV. The CDR3 is made up of 15 amino acids. Trimming left V 3 bases short and J 8 bases short, with 16 bases between. In nucleotides, the CDR3 is TGTGCCAGCAGCTTTAACCGGGATTCGGGCGAAAAACTGTTTTTT. It is translated as CASSFNRDSGEKLFF.

Concerning this clone: Distinct nucleotide sequences in the sample also encode this CDR3. The gene calls are TRBV28 and TRBJ2-4; D is uncertain. The CDR3 runs to 13 residues. With 5 bases removed from V and 0 bases from J, the gap between germline ends came to 5 bases. Germline V gene data show CDR1 as MDHEN and CDR2 as SYDVKM. The CDR3 region is CASSLLAKNIQYF. The DNA for the CDR3 is TGTGCCAGCAGTCTCCTAGCCAAAAACATTCAGTACTTC.

V usage is TRBV30 and J usage is TRBJ2-2; a possible D gene is TRBD1 (6 bases). The CDR3 is 14 residues long. Between the trimmed V and J ends, which lost 6 bases and 6 bases, there was a span of 17 bases. Germline CDR1 and CDR2: GTSNPN and SVGIG (reference sequence). The CDR3 DNA reads TGTGCCTGCCCTCAAACCAGGGGCCCCGGGGAGCTGTTTTTT. Translating it yields CACPQTRGPGELFF.

The sample holds a few counts of this clone. The chain links TRBV11-2 to TRBJ1-5; D gene ambiguous. V lost 0 bases and J lost 1, with 16 bases in between. Germline-derived CDR1 and CDR2 are SGHAT and FQNNGV. The CDR3 extends over 18 amino acids. The CDR3 sequence: CASSLDPAQAMSNQPQHF. CDR3 DNA: TGTGCCAGCAGCTTAGATCCCGCCCAGGCCATGAGCAATCAGCCCCAGCATTTT. Based on the CDR3 plus reference TRBV11-2 and TRBJ1-5, the full variable domain is EAGVAQSPRYKIIEKRQSVAFWCNPISGHATLYWYQQILGQGPKLLIQFQNNGVVDDSQLPKDRFSAERLKGVDSTLKIQPAKLEDSAVYLCASSLDPAQAMSNQPQHFGDGTRLSIL.

This sequence joins TRBV7-3 and TRBJ2-7, with TRBD1 identical over 8 bases. CDR1 SGHTA and CDR2 FQGTGA come from the germline V gene. This CDR3 spans 15 amino acids. J was trimmed by 3 bases and V by 1 base; bases with no gene match: 5. CDR3 coding DNA: TGTGCCAGCAGCTTAAATGGACAGGGCGGCTACGAGCAGTACTTC. It is translated as CASSLNGQGGYEQYF.

The rearrangement links TRBV7-2 to TRBJ2-7; D is possibly TRBD1 or TRBD2 (5 bases each). The CDR3 consists of 15 residues. V lost 4 bases, J lost 3 bases, and 16 bases lay in between. Germline-derived CDR1 and CDR2 are SGHTA and FQGNSA. In DNA, the CDR3 is TGTGCCAGCAGCTCGTTCGGGGCCTCGAACTACGAGCAGTACTTC. Protein sequence: CASSSFGASNYEQYF.

This chain connects TRBV4-2 to TRBJ2-2, with D maybe TRBD2 (6 bases). Trimming cost V 1 base and J 1 base, with 10 bases left between them. Looked up from germline, CDR1 is LGHNA and CDR2 is YNFKEQ. The CDR3 has 16 amino acids. The CDR3 DNA follows: TGTGCCAGCAGCCAAGGAACCGGGAGGAACACCGGGGAGCTGTTTTTT. Its translation: CASSQGTGRNTGELFF.

This clone was found a few times. The chain carries TRBV5-4 and TRBJ1-1; 7 nucleotides line up with TRBD1. CDR3 length: 16 amino acids. CDR1 is SGHNT, CDR2 YYREEE, per germline (reference sequence). V shed 4 bases, J shed 0 bases, and the junction held 9 bases outside the gene matches. CDR3 bases: TGTGCCAGCAGCCAAGATTGGGGACAGATGAACACTGAAGCTTTCTTT. Residues: CASSQDWGQMNTEAFF.

This clone occurred a few times. The genes are TRBV15 and TRBJ2-3; 9 positions agree with TRBD2. V shed 3 bases, J shed 6 bases, and the junction held 4 bases outside the gene matches. The CDR3 consists of 14 residues. Germline CDR1 and CDR2: LNHNV and YYDKDF (reference sequence). The CDR3 sequence is CATSRASGVDTQYF. CDR3 DNA: TGTGCCACCAGCAGGGCTAGCGGGGTGGATACGCAGTATTTT.

This chain uses TRBV20-1 with TRBJ2-7, with D hard to call. Germline-derived CDR1 and CDR2 are DFQATT and SNEGSKA (reference sequence). The CDR3 length is 11 residues. The V end was cut by 5 bases, the J end by 5 bases, with 10 bases between. CDR3 amino acids: CSAGDFDEQYF. The CDR3 DNA is TGCAGTGCTGGGGATTTTGACGAGCAGTACTTC.

The chain couples TRBV4-3 to TRBJ1-2; D is undetermined. V dropped 4 bases and J dropped 7 bases, with 10 bases sitting between them. The CDR3 loop spans 12 amino acids. Germline V gives CDR1 LGHNA, CDR2 YSLEER. DNA of the CDR3: TGCGCCAGCAGCCGGGGATCGGTTGGCTACACCTTC. Amino acids: CASSRGSVGYTF.

At least ten counts were recorded for this clone. The chain employs TRBV11-2 and TRBJ2-7; D possibly corresponds to TRBD1 (6 bases). The CDR3 sequence is 15 residues long. Between the trimmed V and J ends, which lost 5 bases and 0 bases, there was a span of 14 bases. Germline CDR1 SGHAT, CDR2 FQNNGV. This CDR3 reads CASSPGTQSSYEQYF. CDR3 coding DNA: TGTGCCAGCAGCCCCGGGACACAGAGCTCCTACGAGCAGTACTTC.

The sample holds many counts of this clone. The chain has TRBV7-9 and TRBJ2-1; 14 bases are shared with TRBD2. V was clipped by 1 base and J by 10 bases; unmatched bases: 0. Germline values: CDR1 SEHNR, CDR2 FQNEAQ (reference sequence). The CDR3 has 14 amino acids. CDR3 nucleotides: TGTGCCAGCAGCTTAGGACTAGCGGGAGGGGAGCAGTTCTTC. It codes for CASSLGLAGGEQFF.

This clone was detected only a few times. The chain recombines TRBV7-8 with TRBJ2-5; 8 bases line up with TRBD1. Germline-derived CDR1 and CDR2 are SGHVS and FQNEAQ. The CDR3 spans 14 residues. Trimming removed 5 bases from V and 3 bases from J; junction bases left unmatched: 5. The CDR3 coding sequence is TGTGCCAGCAGCCACCGACAGGGGAAAGAGACCCAGTACTTC. Residues: CASSHRQGKETQYF.

This clone was counted many times. The chain joins TRBV5-6 to TRBJ2-1; D gene uncertain. The CDR3 covers 11 residues. The V and J ends lost 3 bases and 8 bases respectively, with 6 bases between them. In germline, CDR1 is SGHDT, CDR2 YYEEEE. CDR3 DNA: TGTGCCAGCAGCTCAGCGTATGAGCAGTTCTTC. It yields the protein CASSSAYEQFF.

The rearrangement joins TRBV25-1 to TRBJ2-1; TRBD1 aligns across 9 bases. V lost 4 bases to trimming and J lost 6 bases; unmatched junction nucleotides: 7. This CDR3 comprises 15 residues. Germline lookup yields CDR1 MGHDK and CDR2 SYGVNS. CDR3 sequence reads: CASSGSGQGPNEQFF. For the CDR3, the DNA is TGTGCCAGCAGTGGCTCGGGACAGGGACCCAATGAGCAGTTCTTC.

To note about this clone: A much bigger clone sits one base away, suggesting this may be a read error. This chain uses TRBV11-2 with TRBJ2-3; the D is unclear. Germline values: CDR1 SGHAT, CDR2 FQNNGV. Trimming stripped 5 bases from V and 3 bases from J, with 3 bases between. The CDR3 is 11 amino acids. The CDR3 loop reads CASSRTDTQYF. DNA for the CDR3: TGTGCCAGCAGCCGAACAGATACGCAGTATTTT.

There are a few counts of this clone. The V and J genes are TRBV14 and TRBJ1-4; 10 nucleotides agree with TRBD1. The CDR3 is 18 amino acids. Trimming removed 5 bases from V and 0 bases from J; junction bases left unmatched: 9. CDR1 is SGHDN, CDR2 FVKESK, per germline. CDR3 in amino acids: CASSTWTGGRSTNEKLFF. CDR3 nucleotides: TGTGCCAGCAGCACCTGGACAGGGGGGCGATCAACTAATGAAAAACTGTTTTTT.

J is TRBJ2-3 and V is TRBV9, with D perhaps matching TRBD1 or TRBD2 (5 bases each). Germline V gene lookup returns CDR1 SGDLS and CDR2 YYNGEE. Trimming shortened V by 2 bases and J by 6 bases, and 19 bases separated the two germline ends. The CDR3 sequence is 16 residues long. The CDR3 sequence is CASSVSNGKGADTQYF. Written as DNA, the CDR3 is TGTGCCAGCAGCGTTTCGAACGGGAAAGGGGCCGATACGCAGTATTTT. Complete variable domain (other parts from reference TRBV9 and TRBJ2-3): DSGVTQTPKHLITATGQRVTLRCSPRSGDLSVYWYQQSLDQGLQFLIQYYNGEERAKGNILERFSAQQFPDLHSELNLSSLELGDSALYFCASSVSNGKGADTQYFGPGTRLTVL.

The rearrangement links TRBV28 to TRBJ1-1, with no clear D. V lost 6 bases, J lost 1 base, and 15 bases lay in between. CDR1 is MDHEN and CDR2 is SYDVKM in the germline V gene. The CDR3 loop spans 15 amino acids. CDR3 nucleotide sequence: TGTGCCAGCAGGGAACCGCTACAGCGGAACACTGAAGCTTTCTTT. This gives the protein CASREPLQRNTEAFF.

For the CDR3, the DNA is TGCGCCAGCAGCCAAGGCTCTGGGACAGGTGGCTACACCTTC. Translation gives CASSQGSGTGGYTF. The chain links TRBV4-1 to TRBJ1-2; 8 positions match TRBD1. V was clipped by 1 base and J by 7 bases; unmatched bases: 5. CDR3 length equals 14 residues. Germline CDR1 and CDR2: MGHRA and YSYEKL.

This clone was counted a few times. The genes are TRBV11-2 and TRBJ2-5, with 7 bases aligning to TRBD1. Germline V CDR1 and CDR2: SGHAT, FQNNGV. V was clipped by 3 bases and J by 3 bases; unmatched bases: 7. CDR3 length equals 15 residues. Here the CDR3 reads CASSFNQGVEETQYF. CDR3 nucleotide sequence: TGTGCCAGCAGCTTCAATCAGGGGGTGGAAGAGACCCAGTACTTC.

V gene TRBV25-1 combines with J gene TRBJ2-1, with D hard to call. There are 17 residues in the CDR3. V lost 2 bases, J lost 5 bases, and 19 bases lay in between. Looked up from germline, CDR1 is MGHDK and CDR2 is SYGVNS. The CDR3 reads CASSERINQRLNNEQFF. DNA for the CDR3: TGTGCCAGCAGTGAAAGAATTAACCAACGGCTAAACAATGAGCAGTTCTTC.

This clone was recorded only once. The chain joins TRBV5-1 to TRBJ2-3; no clear D. CDR1 is SGHRS, CDR2 YFSETQ, per germline. V lost 2 bases and J 0 bases, leaving 7 bases between the germline ends. The CDR3 consists of 14 residues. CDR3 coding DNA: TGCGCCAGCAGCTTCCAGTCAAGCACAGATACGCAGTATTTT. Amino acids: CASSFQSSTDTQYF.

This sequence joins TRBV10-3 and TRBJ1-3; D is ambiguous. V lost 2 bases to trimming and J lost 4 bases, with 6 bases between them. The CDR3 consists of 13 residues. Germline lookup yields CDR1 ENHRY and CDR2 SYGVKD. The CDR3 DNA reads as TGTGCCATCAGTGAGCCACTGGGAAACACCATATATTTT. It translates to CAISEPLGNTIYF.

This clone was seen a handful of times. The gene calls are TRBV9 and TRBJ1-2; D gene uncertain. The length of the CDR3 is 12 residues. Germline CDR1 and CDR2: SGDLS and YYNGEE. The V and J ends lost 4 bases and 4 bases respectively, with 8 bases between them. The CDR3 coding sequence is TGTGCCAGCAGCCCCTCCCTCTATGGCTACACCTTC. This translates into CASSPSLYGYTF.

This clone turned up a few times. CDR3 nucleotides: TGCAGCGTTGCCCGGGGACTAGCGAACTACAATGAGCAGTTCTTC. This translates into CSVARGLANYNEQFF. The chain links TRBV29-1 to TRBJ2-1; 10 positions match TRBD2. The CDR3 is made up of 15 amino acids. From germline, CDR1 is SQVTM and CDR2 ANQGSEA. V trimming: 4 bases; J trimming: 3 bases; junction bases outside the gene matches: 6.